This is a list of T cell receptor beta chains from one sample in a study of cytomegalovirus exposure and HLA in healthy donors. Sequencing was performed with immunoSEQ multiplex PCR; in TCRdb, only in-frame clones are kept and a portion is missing. Here the sample spans more than 65,000 clones, roughly 96% being singletons. The sequencing sample was made of PBMCs. Receptors originate from a woman aged 18-29 years in good health and CMV-seronegative. Each CDR3 is given with its conserved first and last residue. The D gene is left open where the match is weak.

TRBV4-2,-,CASSQVSEGLGVADEQFF
TRBV11-3,-,CASGAGFHNEQFF
TRBV15,TRBD2,CATSSGLAADYEQYF
TRBV11-2,TRBD1,CASSLQLDRGAYYNEQFF
TRBV5-1,TRBD2,CASSPLAASYEQYF
TRBV5-1,-,CASSFTGYGYTF
TRBV6-4,TRBD1,CASSAEGTGTGELFF
TRBV23-1,-,CASTENREQPYNEQFF
TRBV5-1,TRBD2,CASGTTSGVYNEQFF
TRBV19,-,CASRSPAWGRVNEQFF
TRBV18,-,CASSPTAGIGETQYF
TRBV18,-,CASSPPSSTLSPLHF
TRBV30,-,CAWSADKNTEAFF
TRBV7-9,TRBD2,CASSLIAGTGELFF
TRBV5-1,-,CASSLGNGGSTDTQYF
TRBV11-2,-,CASSLGPSGQSPQHF
TRBV6-1,TRBD1,CASSEIGGASYEQYF
TRBV11-2,TRBD1,CASSSPPGQGSHEQYF
TRBV10-3,-,CAISESTRTLDYEQYF
TRBV19,TRBD2,CASSSGRADTQYF
TRBV2,-,CASISTGANTEAFF
TRBV5-4,TRBD1,CASSGRDRGLGNYGYTF
TRBV27,TRBD1,CASSFTYGTGSTEAFF
TRBV19,-,CASCWRIGRTTGELFF
TRBV5-1,TRBD1,CASSTLQGPGHEQYF
TRBV6-5,-,CASSLSTGRYGYTF
TRBV5-6,TRBD1,CASSLVRGLETQYF
TRBV6-1,-,CASSEVGGANTGELFF
TRBV11-2,-,CASSLATIYEQYF
TRBV7-9,-,CASSLVPRLTSFFPNEQFF
TRBV7-2,-,CASRKQGTPPGEQYF
TRBV9,-,CASSETGTERKTQYF
TRBV4-2,TRBD2,CASSQVSGSGSYEQYF
TRBV4-1,TRBD2,CASSQGPGLVPYEQYF
TRBV9,-,CASSVGRQGSKTQYF
TRBV28,TRBD1,CASSFMVTGAVSYEQYF
TRBV7-9,TRBD1,CASSLTGGVNQPQHF
TRBV28,-,CASTSSAMADTQYF
TRBV6-4,TRBD1,CASRMDRGDNTEAFF
TRBV5-1,TRBD1,CASSVGQAYQPQHF
TRBV27,-,CASSSRPTTYEQYF
TRBV6-1,-,CASSSPREQYF
TRBV19,TRBD1,CASSTSTGSEQFF
TRBV9,-,CASSVGSGVTSNQPQHF
TRBV7-9,TRBD2,CASSLSGGPGTGELFF
TRBV5-1,TRBD2,CASSLRLADSYNEQFF
TRBV27,TRBD1,CASRTMTGDTEAFF
TRBV4-1,TRBD1,CASSQERGDRGSYGYTF
TRBV6-1,TRBD1,CASSDGWGQGASVTGELFF
TRBV6-1,-,CASGAYQGFTEAFF
TRBV6-1,TRBD1,CASSASVGTGGRYGYTF
TRBV7-9,TRBD2,CASSLPGLATGTGELFF
TRBV2,TRBD1,CASRDRVGYSPLHF
TRBV27,-,CASSFRPRETQYF
TRBV5-1,TRBD1,CASSFQTGASYTEAFF